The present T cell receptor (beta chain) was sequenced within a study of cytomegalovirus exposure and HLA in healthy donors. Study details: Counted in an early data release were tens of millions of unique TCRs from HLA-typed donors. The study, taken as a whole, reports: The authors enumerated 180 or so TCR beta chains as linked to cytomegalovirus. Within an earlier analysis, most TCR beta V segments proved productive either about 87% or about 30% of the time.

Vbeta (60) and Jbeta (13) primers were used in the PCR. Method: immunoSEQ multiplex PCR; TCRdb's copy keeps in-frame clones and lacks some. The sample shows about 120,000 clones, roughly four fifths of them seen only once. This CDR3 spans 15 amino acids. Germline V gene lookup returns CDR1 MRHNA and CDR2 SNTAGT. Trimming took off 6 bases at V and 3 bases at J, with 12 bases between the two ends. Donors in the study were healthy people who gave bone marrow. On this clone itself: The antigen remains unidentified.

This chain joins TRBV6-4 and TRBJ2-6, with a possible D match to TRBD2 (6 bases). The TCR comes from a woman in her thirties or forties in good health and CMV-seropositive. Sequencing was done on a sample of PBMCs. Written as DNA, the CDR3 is TGTGCCAGCAGCAAAGGGGAGGATGGGGCCAACGTCCTGACTTTC. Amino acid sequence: CASSKGEDGANVLTF.